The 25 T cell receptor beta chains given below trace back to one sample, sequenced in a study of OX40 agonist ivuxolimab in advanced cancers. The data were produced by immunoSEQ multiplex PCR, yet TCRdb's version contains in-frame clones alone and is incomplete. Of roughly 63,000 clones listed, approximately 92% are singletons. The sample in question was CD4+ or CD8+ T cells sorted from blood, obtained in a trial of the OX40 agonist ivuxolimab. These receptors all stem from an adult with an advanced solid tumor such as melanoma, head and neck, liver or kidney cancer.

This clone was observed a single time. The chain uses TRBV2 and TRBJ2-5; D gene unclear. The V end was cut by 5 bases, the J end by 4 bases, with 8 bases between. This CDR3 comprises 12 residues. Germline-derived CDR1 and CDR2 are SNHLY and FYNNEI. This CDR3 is CASSRLVETQYF. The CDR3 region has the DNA TGTGCCAGCAGTCGACTTGTAGAGACCCAGTACTTC.

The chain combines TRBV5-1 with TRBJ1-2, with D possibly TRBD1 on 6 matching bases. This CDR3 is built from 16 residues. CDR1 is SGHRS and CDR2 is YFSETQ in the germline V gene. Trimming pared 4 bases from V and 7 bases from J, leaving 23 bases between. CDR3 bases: TGCGCCAGCAGCCCCTGGTCCCCGGGCGGGGGCAGTGGCTACACCTTC. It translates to CASSPWSPGGGSGYTF.

CDR3 in DNA: TGTGCCAGCAGTTTAGGGGGCCGCAGCACAGATACGCAGTATTTT. Its translation is CASSLGGRSTDTQYF. The gene calls are TRBV28 and TRBJ2-3; weak D call: TRBD1 (6 bases). This CDR3 spans 15 amino acids. V was shortened by 2 bases and J by 0 bases, with 9 bases between the two germline ends. Per the germline V gene, CDR1 is MDHEN and CDR2 is SYDVKM. Supplemented by reference TRBV28 and TRBJ2-3, the full variable domain reads DVKVTQSSRYLVKRTGEKVFLECVQDMDHENMFWYRQDPGLGLRLIYFSYDVKMKEKGDIPEGYSVSREKKERFSLILESASTNQTSMYLCASSLGGRSTDTQYFGPGTRLTVL.

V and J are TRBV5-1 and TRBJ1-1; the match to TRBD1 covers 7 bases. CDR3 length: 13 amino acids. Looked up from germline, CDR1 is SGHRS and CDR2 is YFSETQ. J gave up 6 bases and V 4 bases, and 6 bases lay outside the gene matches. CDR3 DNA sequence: TGCGCCAGCAGCGACAGGGTGAGGGCTGAAGCTTTCTTT. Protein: CASSDRVRAEAFF. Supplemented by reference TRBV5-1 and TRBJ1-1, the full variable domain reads KAGVTQTPRYLIKTRGQQVTLSCSPISGHRSVSWYQQTPGQGLQFLFEYFSETQRNKGNFPGRFSGRQFSNSRSEMNVSTLELGDSALYLCASSDRVRAEAFFGQGTRLTVV.

The CDR3 DNA follows: TGCAGTGCTCGGAGGGTAGATACGCAGTATTTT. This translates into CSARRVDTQYF. V usage is TRBV20-1 and J usage is TRBJ2-3; D may be TRBD2 (6 bases). Per germline, CDR1 DFQATT and CDR2 SNEGSKA (reference sequence). The CDR3 is 11 amino acids. V was trimmed by 5 bases and J by 5 bases, leaving 8 bases between them.

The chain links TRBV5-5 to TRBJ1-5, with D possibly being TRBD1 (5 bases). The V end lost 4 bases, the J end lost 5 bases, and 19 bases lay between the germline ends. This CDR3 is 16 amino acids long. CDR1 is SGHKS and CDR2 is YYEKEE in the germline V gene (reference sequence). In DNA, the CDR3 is TGTGCCAGCAGCCCCTCCGCCGGGGGGATATATCAGCCCCAGCATTTT. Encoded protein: CASSPSAGGIYQPQHF.

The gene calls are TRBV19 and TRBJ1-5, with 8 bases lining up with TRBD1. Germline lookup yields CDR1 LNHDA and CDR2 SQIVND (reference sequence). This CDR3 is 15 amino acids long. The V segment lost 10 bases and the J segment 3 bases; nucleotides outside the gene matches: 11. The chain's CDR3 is CAIREGQGTNQPQHF. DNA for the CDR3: TGTGCCATTCGGGAAGGACAGGGCACCAATCAGCCCCAGCATTTT.

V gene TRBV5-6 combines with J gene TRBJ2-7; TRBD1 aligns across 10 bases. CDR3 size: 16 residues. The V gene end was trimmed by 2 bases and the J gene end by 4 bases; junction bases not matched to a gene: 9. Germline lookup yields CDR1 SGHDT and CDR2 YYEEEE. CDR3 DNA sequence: TGTGCCAGCAGCTTTTTAATGGGGACAGGGGATTACGAGCAGTACTTC. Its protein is CASSFLMGTGDYEQYF.

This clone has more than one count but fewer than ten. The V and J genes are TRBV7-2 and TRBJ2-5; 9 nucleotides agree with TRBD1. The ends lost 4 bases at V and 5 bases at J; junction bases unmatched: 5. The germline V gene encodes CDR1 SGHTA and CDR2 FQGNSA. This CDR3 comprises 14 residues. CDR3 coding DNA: TGTGCCAGCAGCTCGACAGGGGGTCGCGAGACCCAGTACTTC. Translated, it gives CASSSTGGRETQYF.

Written as DNA, the CDR3 is TGTGCCAGTAGAGGAGCGAGCGGGAGTTTGAATGAGCAGTTCTTC. Protein product: CASRGASGSLNEQFF. V usage is TRBV19 and J usage is TRBJ2-1; 8 bases match TRBD2. J lost 7 bases, V lost 6 bases, and 11 bases had no gene match. The CDR3 is 15 amino acids. The germline V gene has CDR1 LNHDA and CDR2 SQIVND (reference sequence). The whole variable domain, filled in from reference TRBV19 and TRBJ2-1, reads DGGITQSPKYLFRKEGQNVTLSCEQNLNHDAMYWYRQDPGQGLRLIYYSQIVNDFQKGDIAEGYSVSREKKESFPLTVTSAQKNPTAFYLCASRGASGSLNEQFFGPGTRLTVL.

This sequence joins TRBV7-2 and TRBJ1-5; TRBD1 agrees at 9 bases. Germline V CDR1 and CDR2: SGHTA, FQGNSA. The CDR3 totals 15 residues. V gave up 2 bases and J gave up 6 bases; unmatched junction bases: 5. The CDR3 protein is CASSLQQGAGQPQHF. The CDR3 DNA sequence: TGTGCCAGCAGCTTACAACAGGGGGCTGGTCAGCCCCAGCATTTT.

The CDR3 loop is CASSVATYTGELFF. The CDR3 DNA is TGTGCCAGCAGCGTAGCCACATACACCGGGGAGCTGTTTTTT. This chain links TRBV9 with TRBJ2-2; unclear D gene. The CDR3 length is 14 residues. CDR1 and CDR2 from the germline V gene are SGDLS and YYNGEE. V lost 0 bases and J 3 bases, leaving 6 bases between the germline ends.

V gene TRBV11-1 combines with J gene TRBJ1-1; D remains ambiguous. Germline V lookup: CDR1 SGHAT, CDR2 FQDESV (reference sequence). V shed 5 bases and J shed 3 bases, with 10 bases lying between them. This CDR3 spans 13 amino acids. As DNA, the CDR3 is TGTGCCAGCAGCATCTTCGGCGACACTGAAGCTTTCTTT. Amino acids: CASSIFGDTEAFF.

CDR3 sequence reads: CASGQSRTDTQYF. The CDR3 DNA sequence: TGTGCCAGCGGACAGAGTCGCACAGATACGCAGTATTTT. J is TRBJ2-3 and V is TRBV18, with D possibly being TRBD1 (6 bases). Germline assignment: CDR1 KGHSH and CDR2 LQKENI. This CDR3 is built from 13 residues. V was cut by 8 bases and J by 1 base, with 10 bases left in between.

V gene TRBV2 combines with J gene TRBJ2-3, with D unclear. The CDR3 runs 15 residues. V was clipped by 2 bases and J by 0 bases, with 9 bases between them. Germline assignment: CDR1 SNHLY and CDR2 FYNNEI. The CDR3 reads CASSEQRPSTDTQYF. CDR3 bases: TGTGCCAGCAGTGAACAGCGACCCAGCACAGATACGCAGTATTTT. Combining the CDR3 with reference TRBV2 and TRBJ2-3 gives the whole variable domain EPEVTQTPSHQVTQMGQEVILRCVPISNHLYFYWYRQILGQKVEFLVSFYNNEISEKSEIFDDQFSVERPDGSNFTLKIRSTKLEDSAMYFCASSEQRPSTDTQYFGPGTRLTVL.

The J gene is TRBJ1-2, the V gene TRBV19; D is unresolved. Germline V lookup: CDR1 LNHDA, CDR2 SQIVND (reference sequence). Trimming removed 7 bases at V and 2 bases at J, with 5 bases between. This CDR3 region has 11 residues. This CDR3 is CASNQNYGYTF. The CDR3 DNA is TGTGCCAGTAATCAGAACTATGGCTACACCTTC.

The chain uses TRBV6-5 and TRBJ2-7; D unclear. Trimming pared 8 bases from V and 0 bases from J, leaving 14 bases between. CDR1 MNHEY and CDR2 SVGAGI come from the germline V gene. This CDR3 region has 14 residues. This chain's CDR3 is CASRPEPFSYEQYF. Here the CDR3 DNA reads TGTGCCAGCCGTCCTGAGCCCTTCTCCTACGAGCAGTACTTC.

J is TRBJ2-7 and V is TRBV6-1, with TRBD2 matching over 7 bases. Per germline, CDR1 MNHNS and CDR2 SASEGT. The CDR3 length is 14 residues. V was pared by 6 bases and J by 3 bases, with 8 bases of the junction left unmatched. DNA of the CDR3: TGTGCCAGCAGATTCCTAGCGGCCCGCTACGAGCAGTACTTC. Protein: CASRFLAARYEQYF.

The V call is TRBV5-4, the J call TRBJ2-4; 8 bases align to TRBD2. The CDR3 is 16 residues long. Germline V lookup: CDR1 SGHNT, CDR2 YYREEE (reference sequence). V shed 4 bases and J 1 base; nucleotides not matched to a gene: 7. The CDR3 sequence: CASSPMSGGAKNIQYF. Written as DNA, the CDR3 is TGTGCCAGCAGCCCCATGTCGGGGGGGGCCAAAAACATTCAGTACTTC.

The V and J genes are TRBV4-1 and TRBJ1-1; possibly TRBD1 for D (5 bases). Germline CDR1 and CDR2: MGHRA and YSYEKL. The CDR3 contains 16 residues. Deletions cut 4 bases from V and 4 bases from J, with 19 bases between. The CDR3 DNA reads TGCGCCAGCAGCCCGAGACGGGGCGGGAGGGGCACTGAAGCTTTCTTT. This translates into CASSPRRGGRGTEAFF.

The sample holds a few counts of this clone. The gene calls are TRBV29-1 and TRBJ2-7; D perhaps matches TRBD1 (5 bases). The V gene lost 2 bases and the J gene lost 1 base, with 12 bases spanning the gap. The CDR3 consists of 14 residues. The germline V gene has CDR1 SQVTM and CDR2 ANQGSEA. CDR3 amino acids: CSVESQGDSYEQYF. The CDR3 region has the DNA TGCAGCGTTGAAAGCCAGGGCGATTCCTACGAGCAGTACTTC.

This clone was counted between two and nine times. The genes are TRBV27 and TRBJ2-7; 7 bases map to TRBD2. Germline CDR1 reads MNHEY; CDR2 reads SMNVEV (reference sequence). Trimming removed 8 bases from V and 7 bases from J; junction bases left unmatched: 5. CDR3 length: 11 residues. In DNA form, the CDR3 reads TGTGCCAGCCGTTACGGGGGGGAGCAGTACTTC. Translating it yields CASRYGGEQYF.

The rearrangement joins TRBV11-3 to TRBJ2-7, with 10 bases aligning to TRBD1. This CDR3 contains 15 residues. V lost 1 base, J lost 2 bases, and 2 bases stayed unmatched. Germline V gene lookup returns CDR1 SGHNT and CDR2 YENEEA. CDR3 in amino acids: CASSLGGTGAYEQYF. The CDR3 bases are TGTGCCAGCAGCTTAGGTGGGACAGGGGCCTACGAGCAGTACTTC.

CDR3 in amino acids: CASRTPGTGTPYEQYF. The CDR3 region has the DNA TGTGCCAGCAGAACCCCCGGGACAGGGACCCCCTACGAGCAGTACTTC. This chain uses TRBV28 with TRBJ2-7; TRBD1 aligns across 9 bases. The CDR3 has 16 residues. From germline, CDR1 is MDHEN and CDR2 SYDVKM. Trimming cost V 6 bases and J 2 bases; bases outside gene matches: 11.

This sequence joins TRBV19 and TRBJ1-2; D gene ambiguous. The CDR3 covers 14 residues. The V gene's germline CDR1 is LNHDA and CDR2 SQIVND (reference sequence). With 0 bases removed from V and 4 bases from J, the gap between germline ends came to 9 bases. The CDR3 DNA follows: TGTGCCAGTAGTATAGATCGCCAGGCCTATGGCTACACCTTC. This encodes CASSIDRQAYGYTF.